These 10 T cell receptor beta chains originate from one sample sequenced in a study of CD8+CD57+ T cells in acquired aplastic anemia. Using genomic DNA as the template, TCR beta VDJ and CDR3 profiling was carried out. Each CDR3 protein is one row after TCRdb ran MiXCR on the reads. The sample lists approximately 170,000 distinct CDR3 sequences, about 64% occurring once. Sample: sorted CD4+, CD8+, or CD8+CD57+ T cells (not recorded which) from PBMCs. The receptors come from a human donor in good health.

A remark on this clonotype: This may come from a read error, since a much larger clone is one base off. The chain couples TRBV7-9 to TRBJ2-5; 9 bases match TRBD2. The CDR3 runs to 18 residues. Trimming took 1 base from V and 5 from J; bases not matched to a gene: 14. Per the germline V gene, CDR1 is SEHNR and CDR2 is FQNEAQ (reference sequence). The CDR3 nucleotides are TGTGCCAGCAGCTTAGGTGTAGTGGGCGGGAGGGCCCTGGAGACCCAGTACTTC. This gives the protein CASSLGVVGGRALETQYF.

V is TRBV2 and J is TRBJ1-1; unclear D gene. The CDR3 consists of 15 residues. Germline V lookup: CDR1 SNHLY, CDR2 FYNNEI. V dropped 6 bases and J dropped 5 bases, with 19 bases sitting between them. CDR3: CASSLQTGHGTEAFF. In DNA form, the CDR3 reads TGTGCCAGCAGCCTACAGACGGGCCACGGAACTGAAGCTTTCTTT.

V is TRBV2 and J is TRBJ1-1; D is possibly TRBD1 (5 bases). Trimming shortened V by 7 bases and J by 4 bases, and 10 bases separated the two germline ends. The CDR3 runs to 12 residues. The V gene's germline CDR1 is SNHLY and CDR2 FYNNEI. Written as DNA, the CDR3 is TGTGCCAGCACGGAGACAGTCACTGAAGCTTTCTTT. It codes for CASTETVTEAFF. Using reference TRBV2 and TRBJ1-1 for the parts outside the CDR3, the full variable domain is EPEVTQTPSHQVTQMGQEVILRCVPISNHLYFYWYRQILGQKVEFLVSFYNNEISEKSEIFDDQFSVERPDGSNFTLKIRSTKLEDSAMYFCASTETVTEAFFGQGTRLTVV.

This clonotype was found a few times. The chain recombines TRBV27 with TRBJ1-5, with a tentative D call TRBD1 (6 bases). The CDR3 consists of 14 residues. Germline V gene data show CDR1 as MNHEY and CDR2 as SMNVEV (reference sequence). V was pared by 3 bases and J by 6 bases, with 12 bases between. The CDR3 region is CASSFGGAGQPQHF. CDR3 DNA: TGTGCCAGCAGTTTTGGGGGGGCGGGTCAGCCCCAGCATTTT.

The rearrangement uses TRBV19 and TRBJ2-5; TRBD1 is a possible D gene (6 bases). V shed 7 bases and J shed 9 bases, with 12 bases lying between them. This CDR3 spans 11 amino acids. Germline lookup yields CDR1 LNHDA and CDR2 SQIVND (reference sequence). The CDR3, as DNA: TGTGCCAGTATGAAACAGGGTTCCCAGTACTTC. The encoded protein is CASMKQGSQYF.

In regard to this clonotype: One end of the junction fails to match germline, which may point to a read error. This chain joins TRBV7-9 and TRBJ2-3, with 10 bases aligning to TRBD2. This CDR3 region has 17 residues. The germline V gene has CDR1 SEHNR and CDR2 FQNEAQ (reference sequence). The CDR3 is CASGWFSSGSATDAQYF. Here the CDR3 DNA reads TGTGCCAGCGGCTGGTTTTCTAGCGGGAGTGCCACAGATGCGCAGTATTTT.

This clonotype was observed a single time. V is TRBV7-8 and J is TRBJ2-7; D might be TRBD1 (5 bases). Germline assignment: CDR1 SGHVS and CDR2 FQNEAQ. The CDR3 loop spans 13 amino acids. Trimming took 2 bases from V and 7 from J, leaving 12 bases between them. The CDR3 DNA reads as TGTGCCAGCAGCTTACCAGGGATCGGGGAGCAGTACTTC. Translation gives CASSLPGIGEQYF.

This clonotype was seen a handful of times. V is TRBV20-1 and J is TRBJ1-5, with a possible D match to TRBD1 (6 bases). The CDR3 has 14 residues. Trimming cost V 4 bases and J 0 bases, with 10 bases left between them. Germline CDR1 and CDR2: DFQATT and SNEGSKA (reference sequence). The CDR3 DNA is TGCAGTGCTACCCGGGACAATAGCAATCAGCCCCAGCATTTT. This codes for CSATRDNSNQPQHF.

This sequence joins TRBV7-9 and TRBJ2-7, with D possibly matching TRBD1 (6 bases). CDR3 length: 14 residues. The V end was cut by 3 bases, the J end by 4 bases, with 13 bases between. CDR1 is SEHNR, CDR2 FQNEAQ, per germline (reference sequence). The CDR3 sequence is CASSFLQGPYEQYF. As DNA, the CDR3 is TGTGCCAGCAGCTTCCTACAGGGACCTTACGAGCAGTACTTC.

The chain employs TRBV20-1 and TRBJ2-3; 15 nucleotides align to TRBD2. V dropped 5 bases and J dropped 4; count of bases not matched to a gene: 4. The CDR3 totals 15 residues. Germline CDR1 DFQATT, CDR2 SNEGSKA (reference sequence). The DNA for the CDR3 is TGCAGTGCTCGGGGACTAGCGGGAGGACCAGATACGCAGTATTTT. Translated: CSARGLAGGPDTQYF.